The text below deals with one T cell receptor (beta chain). This record belongs to a study of T-cell reconstitution after alpha-beta-depleted transplantation in children. V was pared by 4 bases and J by 8 bases, with 6 bases of the junction left unmatched. Germline V CDR1 and CDR2: DFQATT, SNEGSKA (reference sequence). This CDR3 has 14 residues. The TCRbeta library was prepared with unique molecular identifiers. TCRdb reanalysed the PCR reads using MiXCR and keeps one entry per CDR3 protein. The profile shows 70,000 to 95,000 distinct CDR3 sequences, 12% of them singletons. The source material was PBMCs from the stem cell graft donor, sampled from the stem cell graft. This receptor was obtained from a human donor who donated a stem cell graft to a child with inherited bone marrow failure. This chain joins TRBV20-1 and TRBJ2-1; 12 bases map to TRBD2. As DNA, the CDR3 is TGCAGTGCTACCACTAGCGGGAGGACCGATGAGCAGTTCTTC. It encodes CSATTSGRTDEQFF.